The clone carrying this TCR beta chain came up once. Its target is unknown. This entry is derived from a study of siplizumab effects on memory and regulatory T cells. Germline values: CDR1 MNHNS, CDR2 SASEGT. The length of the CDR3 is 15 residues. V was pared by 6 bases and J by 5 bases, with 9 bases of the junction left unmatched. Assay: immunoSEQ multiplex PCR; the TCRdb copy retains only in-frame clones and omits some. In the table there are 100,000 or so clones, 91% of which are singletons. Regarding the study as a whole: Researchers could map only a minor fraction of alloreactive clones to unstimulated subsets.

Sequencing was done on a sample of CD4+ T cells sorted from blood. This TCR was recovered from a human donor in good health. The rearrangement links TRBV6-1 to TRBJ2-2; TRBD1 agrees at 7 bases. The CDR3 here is CASSRDRVGTGELFF. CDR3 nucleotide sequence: TGTGCCAGCAGCCGAGACAGGGTTGGAACCGGGGAGCTGTTTTTT.